The 30 T cell receptor beta chains below come from one sample, sequenced in a study of fetal regulatory T cell absence and autoimmunity. Libraries were prepared by immunoSEQ multiplex PCR; TCRdb keeps only in-frame clonotypes and omits some of them. The data contain about 95,000 clones, about three quarters of them singletons. Sequenced: pancreas tissue. These receptors were taken from a male donor with IPEX syndrome.

J is TRBJ2-7 and V is TRBV11-1; D might be TRBD1 (5 bases). The CDR3 has 13 amino acids. CDR1 and CDR2 from the germline V gene are SGHAT and FQDESV (reference sequence). V lost 3 bases to trimming and J lost 3 bases, with 9 bases between them. Here the CDR3 DNA reads TGTGCCAGCAGCTTTGACAGTAGCTACGAGCAGTACTTC. Its translation is CASSFDSSYEQYF.

This clone was seen a single time. The rearrangement joins TRBV30 to TRBJ2-1; 11 nucleotides line up with TRBD2. The CDR3 length is 14 residues. With 6 bases clipped from V and 2 bases from J, the junction kept 3 bases outside the gene matches. Looked up from germline, CDR1 is GTSNPN and CDR2 is SVGIG (reference sequence). For the CDR3, the DNA is TGTGCCTGCCATAGCGGGAGGGCCTACAATGAGCAGTTCTTC. Protein: CACHSGRAYNEQFF.

The chain's CDR3 is CAIRRRVAGRQETQYF. CDR3 coding DNA: TGTGCCATCAGGAGACGGGTAGCGGGGCGCCAAGAGACCCAGTACTTC. V is TRBV10-3 and J is TRBJ2-5; 8 nucleotides agree with TRBD2. The CDR3 is 16 amino acids. Trimming cost V 6 bases and J 1 base; bases outside gene matches: 10. Germline V gene lookup returns CDR1 ENHRY and CDR2 SYGVKD.

V usage is TRBV19 and J usage is TRBJ2-7; D uncertain. V lost 1 base, J lost 0 bases, and 4 bases lay in between. This CDR3 has 13 residues. Germline loops: CDR1 LNHDA, CDR2 SQIVND (reference sequence). CDR3 in DNA: TGTGCCAGTAGTATAGCTAGCTCCTACGAGCAGTACTTC. Protein product: CASSIASSYEQYF.

The J gene is TRBJ2-5, the V gene TRBV27, with 7 bases lining up with TRBD1. The CDR3 has 15 amino acids. V shed 5 bases and J 0 bases; nucleotides not matched to a gene: 6. Germline assignment: CDR1 MNHEY and CDR2 SMNVEV (reference sequence). The CDR3, as DNA: TGTGCCAGCAGTCACAAACAGGGGTACCAAGAGACCCAGTACTTC. This codes for CASSHKQGYQETQYF.

This clone appeared a few times. This chain connects TRBV2 to TRBJ1-2; D is perhaps TRBD1 (6 bases). V dropped 2 bases and J dropped 6 bases, with 16 bases sitting between them. Germline lookup yields CDR1 SNHLY and CDR2 FYNNEI. The CDR3 runs to 15 residues. CDR3 loop: CASSESSGAPHGYTF. DNA for the CDR3: TGTGCCAGCAGTGAATCCTCGGGGGCGCCCCATGGCTACACCTTC.

Details on this clone: This specimen includes other DNA sequences encoding the same CDR3. The chain links TRBV5-1 to TRBJ2-1; possible D gene TRBD2, 6 bases. V lost 4 bases, J lost 0 bases, and 8 bases lay in between. This CDR3 contains 14 residues. Looked up from germline, CDR1 is SGHRS and CDR2 is YFSETQ. CDR3 loop: CASSLGGSYNEQFF. In DNA, the CDR3 is TGCGCCAGCAGCCTCGGGGGCTCCTACAATGAGCAGTTCTTC.

CDR3 DNA: TGTGCCAGCAGCGATACAGGGGTGAGACTTGAAAAACTGTTTTTT. Translation: CASSDTGVRLEKLFF. The rearrangement links TRBV7-9 to TRBJ1-4; TRBD1 matches at 7 bases. The CDR3 is 15 amino acids. Germline V CDR1 and CDR2: SEHNR, FQNEAQ (reference sequence). V lost 5 bases and J lost 7; bases outside the gene matches: 10.

This sequence joins TRBV7-6 and TRBJ2-7, with D tentatively TRBD1 or TRBD2 (6 bases each). The V end was cut by 2 bases, the J end by 6 bases, with 14 bases between. This CDR3 has 14 residues. Per the germline V gene, CDR1 is SGHVS and CDR2 is FNYEAQ. The CDR3 DNA reads TGTGCCAGCAGCTTAATCTCGGGGGCGGGCGAGCAGTACTTC. Protein product: CASSLISGAGEQYF.

This clone was counted between two and nine times. This chain joins TRBV19 and TRBJ1-1, with D possibly TRBD1 on 6 matching bases. Trimming pared 7 bases from V and 8 bases from J, leaving 11 bases between. CDR1 LNHDA and CDR2 SQIVND come from the germline V gene (reference sequence). The CDR3 consists of 11 residues. CDR3: CASIKTGEAFF. Written as DNA, the CDR3 is TGTGCCAGTATTAAGACAGGCGAAGCTTTCTTT. Using reference TRBV19 and TRBJ1-1 for the parts outside the CDR3, the full variable domain is DGGITQSPKYLFRKEGQNVTLSCEQNLNHDAMYWYRQDPGQGLRLIYYSQIVNDFQKGDIAEGYSVSREKKESFPLTVTSAQKNPTAFYLCASIKTGEAFFGQGTRLTVV.

The sample holds one count of this clone. One end of the junction fails to match germline, which may point to a read error. This chain links TRBV7-2 with TRBJ2-1, with 9 bases fitting TRBD2. Germline lookup yields CDR1 SGHTA and CDR2 FQGNSA. The CDR3 covers 17 residues. DNA for the CDR3: TGTGCCAGCAACTTACGACCGGGACTAGCATATTACAATGAGCAGTTCTTC. It codes for CASNLRPGLAYYNEQFF.

This clone was picked up a small number of times. V is TRBV6-5 and J is TRBJ1-2, with TRBD1 as a possible D gene (6 bases). V was pared by 3 bases and J by 8 bases, with 13 bases between. CDR3 size: 13 residues. From germline, CDR1 is MNHEY and CDR2 SVGAGI. CDR3: CASSYGRGMGYTF. Here the CDR3 DNA reads TGTGCCAGCAGTTATGGCAGGGGTATGGGCTACACCTTC.

The J gene is TRBJ1-1, the V gene TRBV9; no firm D call. The CDR3 extends over 14 amino acids. V lost 0 bases to trimming and J lost 1 base, with 7 bases between them. In germline, CDR1 is SGDLS, CDR2 YYNGEE. CDR3 DNA: TGTGCCAGCAGCGTAGAGCCAGCGAACACTGAAGCTTTCTTT. It codes for CASSVEPANTEAFF.

The rearrangement joins TRBV15 to TRBJ2-1; D remains ambiguous. This CDR3 is built from 16 residues. The germline V and J ends were trimmed by 0 bases and 0 bases, with 9 bases remaining between them. Germline-derived CDR1 and CDR2 are LNHNV and YYDKDF (reference sequence). CDR3 amino acids: CATSRDPTPSYNEQFF. The CDR3, as DNA: TGTGCCACCAGCAGAGACCCTACTCCCTCCTACAATGAGCAGTTCTTC.

This chain joins TRBV7-6 and TRBJ2-7; tentatively, D is TRBD1 (5 bases). Between the trimmed V and J ends, which lost 1 base and 2 bases, there was a span of 6 bases. Per the germline V gene, CDR1 is SGHVS and CDR2 is FNYEAQ. The CDR3 extends over 13 amino acids. The CDR3 is CASSLGTTYEQYF. CDR3 in DNA: TGTGCCAGCAGCTTAGGGACAACCTACGAGCAGTACTTC. Combining the CDR3 with reference TRBV7-6 and TRBJ2-7 gives the whole variable domain GAGVSQSPRYKVTKRGQDVALRCDPISGHVSLYWYRQALGQGPEFLTYFNYEAQQDKSGLPNDRFSAERPEGSISTLTIQRTEQRDSAMYRCASSLGTTYEQYFGPGTRLTVT.

The chain uses TRBV2 and TRBJ1-5; D ambiguous. The germline V gene has CDR1 SNHLY and CDR2 FYNNEI. CDR3 length: 13 residues. V was shortened by 1 base and J by 0 bases, with 1 base between the two germline ends. The CDR3 region is CASSEVSNQPQHF. The CDR3, as DNA: TGTGCCAGCAGTGAAGTTAGCAATCAGCCCCAGCATTTT.

The V call is TRBV5-1, the J call TRBJ2-5, with D uncertain. Germline V lookup: CDR1 SGHRS, CDR2 YFSETQ. V lost 1 base, J lost 1 base, and 8 bases lay in between. CDR3 length: 14 amino acids. CDR3 sequence (DNA): TGCGCCAGCAGCTTGACGGCAGCCCAAGAGACCCAGTACTTC. It yields the protein CASSLTAAQETQYF.

This clone occurred a few times. The J gene is TRBJ1-2, the V gene TRBV27; D is unclear. Between the trimmed V and J ends, which lost 2 bases and 8 bases, there was a span of 3 bases. The CDR3 length is 10 residues. The germline V gene encodes CDR1 MNHEY and CDR2 SMNVEV (reference sequence). This CDR3 is CASSLGGYTF. In DNA, the CDR3 is TGTGCCAGCAGTTTAGGGGGCTACACCTTC.

The chain employs TRBV5-4 and TRBJ2-7; no definite D call. The CDR3 has 13 residues. Germline CDR1 is SGHNT and CDR2 is YYREEE (reference sequence). V was pared by 0 bases and J by 5 bases, with 9 bases between. This CDR3 reads CASSLEALDEQYF. CDR3 DNA: TGTGCCAGCAGCTTGGAAGCCCTCGACGAGCAGTACTTC. Supplemented by reference TRBV5-4 and TRBJ2-7, the full variable domain reads ETGVTQSPTHLIKTRGQQVTLRCSSQSGHNTVSWYQQALGQGPQFIFQYYREEENGRGNFPPRFSGLQFPNYSSELNVNALELDDSALYLCASSLEALDEQYFGPGTRLTVT.

This chain connects TRBV27 to TRBJ1-1; 9 bases match TRBD1. This CDR3 has 15 residues. V trimming: 3 bases; J trimming: 1 base; junction bases outside the gene matches: 3. The germline V gene has CDR1 MNHEY and CDR2 SMNVEV (reference sequence). CDR3: CASSFEGQGNTEAFF. The CDR3 DNA follows: TGTGCCAGCAGTTTTGAGGGACAGGGGAACACTGAAGCTTTCTTT.

This clone was seen just once. V gene TRBV18 combines with J gene TRBJ2-1; unclear D gene. This CDR3 comprises 15 residues. Trimming left V 3 bases short and J 0 bases short, with 9 bases between. The germline V gene has CDR1 KGHSH and CDR2 LQKENI. The CDR3 reads CASSPFLSSYNEQFF. As DNA, the CDR3 is TGTGCCAGCTCACCTTTTCTCAGCTCCTACAATGAGCAGTTCTTC.

The chain uses TRBV2 and TRBJ1-5; 9 bases line up with TRBD1. The germline V gene has CDR1 SNHLY and CDR2 FYNNEI. Trimming cost V 6 bases and J 3 bases; bases outside gene matches: 12. The CDR3 runs to 17 residues. In nucleotides, the CDR3 is TGTGCCAGCAGCGCCGGGACAGGGAGAACCCCCAATCAGCCCCAGCATTTT. Translated: CASSAGTGRTPNQPQHF.

The chain employs TRBV5-5 and TRBJ2-1; 12 bases match TRBD2. The CDR3 runs 14 residues. The germline gives CDR1 SGHKS, CDR2 YYEKEE (reference sequence). The V gene end was trimmed by 3 bases and the J gene end by 8 bases; junction bases not matched to a gene: 3. CDR3 region: CASSSSGRAHEQFF. Here the CDR3 DNA reads TGTGCCAGCAGCTCTAGCGGGAGGGCCCATGAGCAGTTCTTC.

This chain joins TRBV18 and TRBJ2-5, with 13 nucleotides matching TRBD2. Germline V gene lookup returns CDR1 KGHSH and CDR2 LQKENI. V lost 6 bases to trimming and J lost 5 bases; unmatched junction nucleotides: 6. The CDR3 is 15 residues long. In DNA, the CDR3 is TGTGCCAGCTCGCGACTAGCGGGAGGTCAGGAGACCCAGTACTTC. This sequence encodes CASSRLAGGQETQYF.

V usage is TRBV18 and J usage is TRBJ2-4; unclear D gene. Trimming removed 3 bases at V and 6 bases at J, with 12 bases between. This CDR3 contains 14 residues. Per germline, CDR1 KGHSH and CDR2 LQKENI. The CDR3 bases are TGTGCCAGCTCACCTGCAATCCCTTTAAACATTCAGTACTTC. It encodes CASSPAIPLNIQYF.

This sequence joins TRBV7-9 and TRBJ1-5; D unclear. Germline CDR1 SEHNR, CDR2 FQNEAQ (reference sequence). CDR3 length: 12 residues. Between the trimmed V and J ends, which lost 0 bases and 5 bases, there was a span of 2 bases. In DNA form, the CDR3 reads TGTGCCAGCAGCTTAGCATATCAGCCCCAGCATTTT. Its translation is CASSLAYQPQHF.

This clone was counted only a few times. V usage is TRBV6-6 and J usage is TRBJ2-7; D not resolved. Germline V lookup: CDR1 MNHNY, CDR2 SVGAGI (reference sequence). The CDR3 is 12 residues long. V was shortened by 2 bases and J by 5 bases, with 7 bases between the two germline ends. CDR3 amino acids: CASSYMGDEQYF. The CDR3 DNA reads TGTGCCAGCAGTTACATGGGCGACGAGCAGTACTTC.

The gene calls are TRBV6-6 and TRBJ1-1; D gene unclear. Germline loops: CDR1 MNHNY, CDR2 SVGAGI (reference sequence). Trimming cost V 7 bases and J 2 bases, with 11 bases left between them. The CDR3 totals 13 residues. CDR3 protein: CASIQPFNTEAFF. CDR3 DNA sequence: TGTGCCAGCATACAGCCTTTTAACACTGAAGCTTTCTTT.

This chain connects TRBV13 to TRBJ2-5; D call uncertain. The assigned J gene may be wrong: the sequence end matches TRBJ2-7 better. In germline, CDR1 is PRHDT, CDR2 FYEKMQ (reference sequence). CDR3 length: 13 residues. The DNA for the CDR3 is TGTGCCAGCAGCCTCCGGAACTCCTACGAGCAGTACTTC. Translation: CASSLRNSYEQYF.

The CDR3 loop reads CASSFTVRNTIYF. Here the CDR3 DNA reads TGTGCCAGTAGCTTTACAGTTCGCAACACCATATATTTT. The chain joins TRBV19 to TRBJ1-3; D not certain. V was shortened by 6 bases and J by 7 bases, with 13 bases between the two germline ends. Germline lookup yields CDR1 LNHDA and CDR2 SQIVND (reference sequence). The CDR3 is 13 residues long.